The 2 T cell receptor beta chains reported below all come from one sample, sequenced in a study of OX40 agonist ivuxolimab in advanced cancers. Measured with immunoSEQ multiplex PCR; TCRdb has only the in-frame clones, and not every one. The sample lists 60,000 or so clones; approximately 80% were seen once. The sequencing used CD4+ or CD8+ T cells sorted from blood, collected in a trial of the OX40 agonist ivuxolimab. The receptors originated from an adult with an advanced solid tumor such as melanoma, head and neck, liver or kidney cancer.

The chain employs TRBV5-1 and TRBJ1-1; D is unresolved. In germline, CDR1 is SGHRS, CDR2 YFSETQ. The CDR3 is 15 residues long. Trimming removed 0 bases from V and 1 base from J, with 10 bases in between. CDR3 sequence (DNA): TGCGCCAGCAGCTTGGACCCTTCTTCGAACACTGAAGCTTTCTTT. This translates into CASSLDPSSNTEAFF.

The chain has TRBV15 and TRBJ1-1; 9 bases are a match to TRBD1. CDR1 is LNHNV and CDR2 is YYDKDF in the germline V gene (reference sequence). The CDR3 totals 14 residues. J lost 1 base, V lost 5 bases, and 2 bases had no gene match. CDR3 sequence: CATSSGQGNTEAFF. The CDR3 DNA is TGTGCCACCAGCTCGGGACAGGGGAACACTGAAGCTTTCTTT.